The source of this TCR beta chain is a study of T cell responses to AZD1222 COVID-19 vaccine. V lost 1 base and J 5 bases, leaving 8 bases between the germline ends. CDR1 is MNHNS and CDR2 is SASEGT in the germline V gene. CDR3 length: 13 residues. Study results and limitations: Dominant CD4 TCR responses targeted spike regions 160-218 and 743-854. Donors, mostly white British, included more females; clonal diversity was possibly underestimated.

Comments on this clone: The antigen is unknown.

The assay was immunoSEQ multiplex PCR, and TCRdb's table has in-frame clones only and misses some. The profile shows around 140,000 clones, 80% to 95% of them singletons. V gene TRBV6-1 combines with J gene TRBJ1-1, with D uncertain. This sample comprised peripheral blood, obtained 28 days after the second AZD1222 dose. The TCR originated in an adult who received the AZD1222 COVID-19 vaccine. The CDR3 region is CASSEGRLTEAFF. Here the CDR3 DNA reads TGTGCCAGCAGTGAAGGGCGGTTAACTGAAGCTTTCTTT.